A selection of T cell receptor beta chains follows, all from one sample in a study of Ad26.COV2.S vaccination and SARS-CoV-2 variants. Assay: immunoSEQ multiplex PCR; the TCRdb copy retains only in-frame clones and omits some. The sample yields approximately 420,000 clones, roughly 90% seen once. Source: peripheral blood, taken in a trial of Ad26.COV2.S vaccine versus placebo. These receptors originate from a person aged 18 to 59 who received the Ad26.COV2.S COVID-19 vaccine or a placebo. Each CDR3 is given with its conserved first and last residue. The order of the fields is V gene, CDR3 protein.

V gene: TRBV4-2
CDR3 protein: CASSRRQGEDSPLHF

V gene: TRBV6-2/TRBV6-3
CDR3 protein: CASSYLGTNEKYNSPLHF

V gene: TRBV19
CDR3 protein: CASSGPGQGSNEQYF

V gene: TRBV2
CDR3 protein: CASRVVNSPLHF

V gene: TRBV11-3
CDR3 protein: CASREGTSGGEQFF

V gene: TRBV27
CDR3 protein: CASSLGQGYGYTF

V gene: TRBV5-5
CDR3 protein: CASSPRTLQETQYF

V gene: TRBV5-8
CDR3 protein: CASSAGQSSYNEQFF

V gene: TRBV10-3
CDR3 protein: CAISVLGDRETQYF

V gene: TRBV6-6
CDR3 protein: CASSYTNQGSNSPLHF

V gene: TRBV10-3
CDR3 protein: CATAPPPDTGELFF

V gene: TRBV6-5
CDR3 protein: CASKTRDRENYGYTF

V gene: TRBV15
CDR3 protein: CATRTSYNEQFF

V gene: TRBV6-5
CDR3 protein: CASSSGLAGIYNEQFF

V gene: TRBV5-4
CDR3 protein: CASSRIGRLNTEAFF

V gene: TRBV25-1
CDR3 protein: CASSTVGYEQYF

V gene: TRBV6-1
CDR3 protein: CASSEGTGVYNSPLHF

V gene: TRBV2
CDR3 protein: CASMGDFAYNEQFF

V gene: TRBV7-2
CDR3 protein: CASRTGARRTNEKLFF

V gene: TRBV9
CDR3 protein: CASSERDSEASGNTIYF

V gene: TRBV11-2
CDR3 protein: CASSLSPNQPQHF

V gene: TRBV3-1/TRBV3-2
CDR3 protein: CASSRGVETQYF

V gene: TRBV28
CDR3 protein: CASSLRDTEDRQYF

V gene: TRBV18
CDR3 protein: CASSPAQGPNNEQFF